Below, 26 T cell receptor beta chains from the same sample are listed, as sequenced in a study of tumor-infiltrating lymphocytes in localized non-small cell lung cancer. Only in-frame clones appear in the TCRdb table, and some are missing; sequencing was by immunoSEQ multiplex PCR. The sample includes around 12,000 clones, roughly 80% of them seen just once. Sequenced input: uninvolved lung tissue not adjacent to the tumor. These receptors originate from a human donor with non-small cell lung cancer.

The rearrangement links TRBV9 to TRBJ2-7; no definite D call. The germline V and J ends were trimmed by 4 bases and 2 bases, with 16 bases remaining between them. Germline V gives CDR1 SGDLS, CDR2 YYNGEE. This CDR3 is built from 15 residues. CDR3 region: CASSPDPTVAYEQYF. CDR3 DNA: TGTGCCAGCAGCCCGGATCCGACGGTAGCCTACGAGCAGTACTTC. Variable domain in full (rest from reference TRBV9 and TRBJ2-7): DSGVTQTPKHLITATGQRVTLRCSPRSGDLSVYWYQQSLDQGLQFLIQYYNGEERAKGNILERFSAQQFPDLHSELNLSSLELGDSALYFCASSPDPTVAYEQYFGPGTRLTVT.

V gene TRBV10-2 combines with J gene TRBJ2-7; D remains unclear. Germline CDR1 is WSHSY and CDR2 is SAAADI. The V end lost 7 bases, the J end lost 5 bases, and 15 bases lay between the germline ends. This CDR3 region has 13 residues. The CDR3 loop reads CASKQQFGNEQYF. CDR3 coding DNA: TGCGCCAGCAAACAACAGTTTGGAAACGAGCAGTACTTC.

This chain links TRBV5-1 with TRBJ1-4; D gene ambiguous. V shed 1 base and J shed 1 base, with 14 bases lying between them. The CDR3 totals 17 residues. In germline, CDR1 is SGHRS, CDR2 YFSETQ. The CDR3 DNA sequence: TGCGCCAGCAGCTTGAGGCGGGGAGAGGGAACTAATGAAAAACTGTTTTTT. It is translated as CASSLRRGEGTNEKLFF.

The chain uses TRBV6-5 and TRBJ1-2; D possibly corresponds to TRBD1 (6 bases). The V gene lost 6 bases and the J gene lost 6 bases, with 14 bases spanning the gap. The CDR3 is 13 amino acids. Germline assignment: CDR1 MNHEY and CDR2 SVGAGI. Here the CDR3 reads CASSRGGRDGYTF. The CDR3 region has the DNA TGTGCCAGCAGCCGCGGGGGGCGCGATGGCTACACCTTC.

The rearrangement joins TRBV6-4 to TRBJ2-5, with no clear D. Germline loops: CDR1 MRHNA, CDR2 SNTAGT. Deletions cut 9 bases from V and 3 bases from J, with 11 bases between. The CDR3 is made up of 12 amino acids. CDR3 in amino acids: CARKTGEETQYF. In DNA, the CDR3 is TGTGCCAGGAAAACTGGGGAAGAGACCCAGTACTTC.

The V call is TRBV5-1, the J call TRBJ1-1; D ambiguous. Trimming cost V 0 bases and J 5 bases, with 14 bases left between them. From germline, CDR1 is SGHRS and CDR2 YFSETQ. The CDR3 length is 15 residues. CDR3 coding DNA: TGCGCCAGCAGCTTGGCGGAGGGAAGAGGAACTGAAGCTTTCTTT. Its protein product is CASSLAEGRGTEAFF.

The chain carries TRBV7-2 and TRBJ1-2; 7 bases map to TRBD1. The V gene end was trimmed by 7 bases and the J gene end by 8 bases; junction bases not matched to a gene: 13. Germline V gene data show CDR1 as SGHTA and CDR2 as FQGNSA. The CDR3 covers 14 residues. The CDR3 loop reads CASTLDRTAKGYTF. In nucleotides, the CDR3 is TGTGCCAGCACCCTGGACAGGACGGCGAAGGGCTACACCTTC. The full variable domain, rest sourced from reference TRBV7-2 and TRBJ1-2, is GAGVSQSPSNKVTEKGKDVELRCDPISGHTALYWYRQSLGQGLEFLIYFQGNSAPDKSGLPSDRFSAERTGGSVSTLTIQRTQQEDSAVYLCASTLDRTAKGYTFGSGTRLTVV.

The DNA for the CDR3 is TGTGCCAGCAGCGTCTCTCAGATCCCTGGAAACACCATATATTTT. This gives the protein CASSVSQIPGNTIYF. This chain connects TRBV9 to TRBJ1-3, with D uncertain. Germline-derived CDR1 and CDR2 are SGDLS and YYNGEE. V lost 2 bases and J lost 2, with 11 bases in between. This CDR3 has 15 amino acids.

The rearrangement links TRBV5-1 to TRBJ1-3; 7 nucleotides agree with TRBD1. CDR3 length: 14 residues. Germline V gene lookup returns CDR1 SGHRS and CDR2 YFSETQ. Trimming cost V 4 bases and J 0 bases; bases outside gene matches: 1. The CDR3 here is CASSRDSSGNTIYF. DNA for the CDR3: TGCGCCAGCAGCCGGGACAGCTCTGGAAACACCATATATTTT.

The gene calls are TRBV11-2 and TRBJ1-5, with D maybe TRBD1 (5 bases). The V gene lost 0 bases and the J gene lost 3 bases, with 9 bases spanning the gap. The CDR3 is 15 amino acids. Germline V lookup: CDR1 SGHAT, CDR2 FQNNGV. CDR3 in DNA: TGTGCCAGCAGCTTAGATCCAGGGCCCAATCAGCCCCAGCATTTT. It specifies CASSLDPGPNQPQHF.

This clone is a singleton in its sample. This sequence joins TRBV7-8 and TRBJ2-7; D may correspond to TRBD1 or TRBD2 (6 bases each). Germline values: CDR1 SGHVS, CDR2 FQNEAQ. CDR3 length equals 16 residues. The V end lost 1 base, the J end lost 2 bases, and 15 bases lay between the germline ends. The CDR3 bases are TGTGCCAGCAGCTTAGGCGCCCGGGGGCCGGCCTACGAGCAGTACTTC. This translates into CASSLGARGPAYEQYF.

The chain joins TRBV7-9 to TRBJ1-2; tentative D call: TRBD1 (6 bases). This CDR3 spans 14 amino acids. The V end lost 6 bases, the J end lost 7 bases, and 18 bases lay between the germline ends. Looked up from germline, CDR1 is SEHNR and CDR2 is FQNEAQ (reference sequence). The CDR3 sequence is CASSSDSLGGGYTF. As DNA, the CDR3 is TGTGCCAGCAGTTCGGACAGCCTCGGGGGTGGCTACACCTTC.

This sequence joins TRBV4-3 and TRBJ2-1, with 8 bases identical to TRBD2. Trimming cost V 3 bases and J 5 bases; bases outside gene matches: 6. The CDR3 consists of 15 residues. CDR1 and CDR2 from the germline V gene are LGHNA and YSLEER. The CDR3 spells CASSQPGSGDNEQFF. The CDR3 DNA is TGCGCCAGCAGCCAGCCGGGTAGCGGGGACAATGAGCAGTTCTTC.

The gene calls are TRBV7-6 and TRBJ2-2, with D possibly being TRBD1 (5 bases). The length of the CDR3 is 16 residues. The germline V and J ends were trimmed by 6 bases and 0 bases, with 14 bases remaining between them. CDR1 and CDR2 from the germline V gene are SGHVS and FNYEAQ. CDR3 nucleotides: TGTGCCAGCAGACCCAATACAGGAGCGAACACCGGGGAGCTGTTTTTT. As protein: CASRPNTGANTGELFF.

The genes are TRBV6-5 and TRBJ2-2; possibly TRBD1 for D (5 bases). The germline CDR1 and CDR2 sequences are MNHEY and SVGAGI. Trimming stripped 7 bases from V and 3 bases from J, with 12 bases between. The CDR3 extends over 14 amino acids. CDR3 residues: CASKSGQDTGELFF. DNA of the CDR3: TGTGCCAGCAAGTCAGGACAAGACACCGGGGAGCTGTTTTTT.

In regard to this clone: Other DNA sequences in this specimen translate into the identical CDR3. The chain recombines TRBV2 with TRBJ2-7; D ambiguous. V lost 4 bases, J lost 4 bases, and 5 bases lay in between. This CDR3 contains 11 residues. Germline values: CDR1 SNHLY, CDR2 FYNNEI. The CDR3 protein is CASSAGYEQYF. In nucleotides, the CDR3 is TGTGCCAGCAGTGCCGGATACGAGCAGTACTTC.

Written as DNA, the CDR3 is TGTGCCAGCAGCTTGTTCAGCTTGGGGAACACTGAAGCTTTCTTT. This codes for CASSLFSLGNTEAFF. The genes are TRBV5-4 and TRBJ1-1; no firm D call. Germline V gives CDR1 SGHNT, CDR2 YYREEE (reference sequence). Deletions cut 1 base from V and 1 base from J, with 11 bases between. This CDR3 has 15 residues. Looking up the rest from reference TRBV5-4 and TRBJ1-1 gives the full variable domain: ETGVTQSPTHLIKTRGQQVTLRCSSQSGHNTVSWYQQALGQGPQFIFQYYREEENGRGNFPPRFSGLQFPNYSSELNVNALELDDSALYLCASSLFSLGNTEAFFGQGTRLTVV.

This rearrangement joins TRBV11-2 to TRBJ2-3; a possible D gene is TRBD2 (6 bases). V lost 1 base, J lost 6 bases, and 14 bases lay in between. The CDR3 has 15 residues. CDR1 is SGHAT and CDR2 is FQNNGV in the germline V gene. The CDR3 region has the DNA TGTGCCAGCAGCTTAGGGGACTCCCTGCGTGATACGCAGTATTTT. Protein product: CASSLGDSLRDTQYF.

This chain connects TRBV19 to TRBJ1-1; TRBD1 matches 7 bases. The CDR3 is made up of 16 amino acids. J lost 4 bases, V lost 8 bases, and 16 bases had no gene match. Germline CDR1 is LNHDA and CDR2 is SQIVND (reference sequence). For the CDR3, the DNA is TGTGCCAGTGACCCGTCCCAAAGGGGGCAGAGCACTGAAGCTTTCTTT. Translating gives CASDPSQRGQSTEAFF.

V gene TRBV9 combines with J gene TRBJ1-5; D unresolved. This CDR3 contains 14 residues. Germline CDR1 reads SGDLS; CDR2 reads YYNGEE. Trimming took off 6 bases at V and 0 bases at J, with 10 bases between the two ends. CDR3 amino acids: CASNPGPSNQPQHF. The CDR3 DNA reads TGTGCCAGCAACCCGGGTCCTAGCAATCAGCCCCAGCATTTT. Full variable domain (outside the CDR3, taken from reference TRBV9 and TRBJ1-5): DSGVTQTPKHLITATGQRVTLRCSPRSGDLSVYWYQQSLDQGLQFLIQYYNGEERAKGNILERFSAQQFPDLHSELNLSSLELGDSALYFCASNPGPSNQPQHFGDGTRLSIL.

This clone showed up just once. V usage is TRBV30 and J usage is TRBJ1-4; no clear D. The germline CDR1 and CDR2 sequences are GTSNPN and SVGIG (reference sequence). V shed 8 bases and J shed 0 bases, with 10 bases lying between them. This CDR3 is 13 amino acids long. The CDR3 nucleotides read TGTGCCGGAAAGACGACAACTAATGAAAAACTGTTTTTT. Encoded protein: CAGKTTTNEKLFF. The variable domain in full, with the rest retrieved from reference TRBV30 and TRBJ1-4, is SQTIHQWPATLVQPVGSPLSLECTVEGTSNPNLYWYRQAAGRGLQLLFYSVGIGQISSEVPQNLSASRPQDRQFILSSKKLLLSDSGFYLCAGKTTTNEKLFFGSGTQLSVL.

The V gene is TRBV7-2, the J gene TRBJ2-3; 8 bases fit TRBD2. CDR3 length: 16 residues. V shed 1 base and J 1 base; nucleotides not matched to a gene: 4. Germline assignment: CDR1 SGHTA and CDR2 FQGNSA. The CDR3 loop is CASSLVLRGGTDTQYF. The CDR3 region has the DNA TGTGCCAGCAGCTTAGTTCTGCGGGGGGGCACAGATACGCAGTATTTT. Combining the CDR3 with reference TRBV7-2 and TRBJ2-3 gives the whole variable domain GAGVSQSPSNKVTEKGKDVELRCDPISGHTALYWYRQSLGQGLEFLIYFQGNSAPDKSGLPSDRFSAERTGGSVSTLTIQRTQQEDSAVYLCASSLVLRGGTDTQYFGPGTRLTVL.

The CDR3 here is CASSDRDREWYEKLFF. CDR3 nucleotides: TGTGCCAGCAGTGACCGGGACAGGGAGTGGTATGAAAAACTGTTTTTT. The V call is TRBV6-1, the J call TRBJ1-4; 9 positions agree with TRBD1. From germline, CDR1 is MNHNS and CDR2 SASEGT. This CDR3 comprises 16 residues. Trimming removed 3 bases from V and 6 bases from J; junction bases left unmatched: 8.

The V and J genes are TRBV16 and TRBJ1-2; D uncertain. The CDR3 length is 12 residues. Germline CDR1 reads KGHSY; CDR2 reads FQNENV. Trimming removed 3 bases at V and 8 bases at J, with 10 bases between. For the CDR3, the DNA is TGTGCCAGCAGCCATTACGGGGAAGGCTACACCTTC. Its translation is CASSHYGEGYTF. Supplemented by reference TRBV16 and TRBJ1-2, the full variable domain reads GEEVAQTPKHLVRGEGQKAKLYCAPIKGHSYVFWYQQVLKNEFKFLISFQNENVFDETGMPKERFSAKCLPNSPCSLEIQATKLEDSAVYFCASSHYGEGYTFGSGTRLTVV.

This clone was detected a few times. V is TRBV30 and J is TRBJ2-5; D is ambiguous. The germline CDR1 and CDR2 sequences are GTSNPN and SVGIG (reference sequence). Deletions cut 0 bases from V and 5 bases from J, with 10 bases between. The CDR3 loop spans 13 amino acids. The CDR3 loop is CAWSVRPYETQYF. CDR3 in DNA: TGTGCCTGGAGTGTACGGCCATACGAGACCCAGTACTTC.

The genes are TRBV25-1 and TRBJ2-6; D is perhaps TRBD2 (5 bases). This CDR3 is 15 amino acids long. The germline CDR1 and CDR2 sequences are MGHDK and SYGVNS. The V and J ends lost 4 bases and 2 bases respectively, with 9 bases between them. The CDR3 region is CASSVSGTGANVLTF. DNA of the CDR3: TGTGCCAGCAGTGTATCGGGGACTGGGGCCAACGTCCTGACTTTC. The full variable domain, with the rest looked up from reference TRBV25-1 and TRBJ2-6, is EADIYQTPRYLVIGTGKKITLECSQTMGHDKMYWYQQDPGMELHLIHYSYGVNSTEKGDLSSESTVSRIRTEHFPLTLESARPSHTSQYLCASSVSGTGANVLTFGAGSRLTVL.